This T cell receptor (beta chain) was captured in a study of beta chain features in type 1 diabetes. For the study at large: All samples yielded about 100 million examined sorted cells. Study-wide results and limits: For Type 1 diabetes patients, all four CD4+ subsets carried TCRB CDR3s that were moderately but significantly shorter. Possibly, sequencing cDNA over-represented cells that had high TCR expression levels. For TCRB rearrangement, an influence of HLA type remained unresolved here.

Each population that was sorted was more than 95% pure. What was sequenced were expressed TCRB transcripts, since all of the isolated RNA had been reverse transcribed. Measured with immunoSEQ multiplex PCR; TCRdb has only the in-frame clones, and not every one. The table lists about 640,000 clones, 9.5% to 15% of them singletons. This CDR3 contains 16 residues. V was trimmed by 0 bases and J by 0 bases, leaving 11 bases between them. Germline V gene sequence: CDR1 SGDLS, CDR2 YYNGEE. Of note for this clone: The antigen is undetermined. This CDR3 is also generated by other DNA sequences in the sample.

The V call is TRBV9, the J call TRBJ2-3; the D gene is possibly TRBD2 (7 bases). The clonotype originates from a young man with type 1 diabetes. Sample: naive CD4+ T cells from blood. DNA for the CDR3: TGTGCCAGCAGCGTAGCCGCGGGGGCTAGCACAGATACGCAGTATTTT. It codes for CASSVAAGASTDTQYF.